These T cell receptor beta chains were read from a single sample in a study of T cells in localized non-small cell lung cancer. Clones were read by immunoSEQ multiplex PCR, and TCRdb kept only the in-frame ones, dropping some. The sample carries 35,000 to 50,000 clones, approximately 84% recorded once. Sequencing used peripheral blood, obtained before any cancer treatment. The receptors here all came from a man aged 35-69 years with stage I lung adenocarcinoma. Both conserved end residues are trimmed from each CDR3.

J gene | V gene | CDR3 protein
TRBJ2-5 | TRBV18 | ASSRSRQGTGETQY
TRBJ2-3 | TRBV7-2 | ASSKDSLSTDTQY
TRBJ1-2 | TRBV29-1 | SVESAVNYGYT
TRBJ2-2 | TRBV19 | ASRPAPQGGFGELF
TRBJ1-1 | TRBV7-2 | ASSFRPVMNTEAF
TRBJ1-5 | TRBV5-4 | AVSRGDQPQH
TRBJ1-3 | TRBV4-2 | ASSQDPNNSGNTIY
TRBJ2-5 | TRBV30 | AWSSDLLGGQY
TRBJ1-3 | TRBV19 | ASSKDGVSLGNTIY
TRBJ2-7 | TRBV7-2 | ASSPRNYKTYEQY
TRBJ2-5 | TRBV7-3 | ASSPRGAGWLY
TRBJ2-1 | TRBV9 | ASSPHLQGRGNEQF
TRBJ2-5 | TRBV5-1 | ANTKLLGAREPSRETQY
TRBJ2-3 | TRBV13 | ASSPPGQPTDTQY
TRBJ1-1 | TRBV4-2 | ASSPTLGGEKAF
TRBJ2-1 | TRBV5-1 | ASSSPRLAGAF
TRBJ2-7 | TRBV28 | ASSLVPSGVLQLYEQY
TRBJ2-3 | TRBV29-1 | SVERASGSTDTQY
TRBJ2-5 | TRBV27 | ASSLAAGIETQY
TRBJ2-3 | TRBV29-1 | SVEGLPSSTDTQY
TRBJ1-5 | TRBV18 | ASSPSGVLGQPQH
TRBJ2-5 | TRBV11-2 | ASSPEPRGQETQY